Below, 26 T cell receptor beta chains from the same sample are listed, as sequenced in a study of OX40 agonist ivuxolimab in advanced cancers. Sequenced by immunoSEQ multiplex PCR; TCRdb stores in-frame clones only, minus some. Of around 46,000 clones listed, approximately 90% were seen once; the top ten hold roughly a third. The source was CD4+ or CD8+ T cells sorted from blood, collected in a trial of the OX40 agonist ivuxolimab. The source is an adult with an advanced solid tumor such as melanoma, head and neck, liver or kidney cancer.

The chain couples TRBV27 to TRBJ1-2, with D perhaps matching TRBD1 (6 bases). The CDR3 runs 15 residues. Trimming left V 5 bases short and J 6 bases short, with 19 bases between. The germline CDR1 and CDR2 sequences are MNHEY and SMNVEV (reference sequence). The DNA for the CDR3 is TGTGCCAGCAGTCTCCGAGGACAGACCCTTCATGGCTACACCTTC. Its translation: CASSLRGQTLHGYTF.

This chain connects TRBV5-6 to TRBJ2-7, with D possibly being TRBD1 (6 bases). Germline V gene sequence: CDR1 SGHDT, CDR2 YYEEEE. The CDR3 length is 13 residues. V was cut by 4 bases and J by 2 bases, with 10 bases left in between. The CDR3 spells CASSPDRAYEQYF. CDR3 DNA sequence: TGTGCCAGCAGCCCGGACAGAGCCTACGAGCAGTACTTC.

This clone was observed a single time. The chain recombines TRBV25-1 with TRBJ2-3; 11 bases map to TRBD2. Germline V gives CDR1 MGHDK, CDR2 SYGVNS. V lost 3 bases to trimming and J lost 5 bases; unmatched junction nucleotides: 7. This CDR3 is 16 amino acids long. Written as DNA, the CDR3 is TGTGCCAGCAGTGACCAACTAGCGGGAGTTGGAGATACGCAGTATTTT. Residues: CASSDQLAGVGDTQYF. Combining the CDR3 with reference TRBV25-1 and TRBJ2-3 gives the whole variable domain EADIYQTPRYLVIGTGKKITLECSQTMGHDKMYWYQQDPGMELHLIHYSYGVNSTEKGDLSSESTVSRIRTEHFPLTLESARPSHTSQYLCASSDQLAGVGDTQYFGPGTRLTVL.

The chain links TRBV4-1 to TRBJ1-2; the D gene is possibly TRBD1 (5 bases). V lost 4 bases and J lost 5, with 17 bases in between. This CDR3 has 15 residues. From germline, CDR1 is MGHRA and CDR2 YSYEKL. As DNA, the CDR3 is TGCGCCAGCAGCCCTGGCAGGGTTGACTGGTATGGCTACACCTTC. This translates into CASSPGRVDWYGYTF.

This chain's CDR3 is CASSLAEDGGIGQPQHF. CDR3 coding DNA: TGTGCCAGCAGCTTAGCCGAAGATGGGGGTATAGGTCAGCCCCAGCATTTT. This sequence joins TRBV11-2 and TRBJ1-5; maybe TRBD1 (5 bases). V was shortened by 1 base and J by 6 bases, with 19 bases between the two germline ends. The CDR3 contains 17 residues. Germline CDR1 and CDR2: SGHAT and FQNNGV.

The V and J genes are TRBV20-1 and TRBJ2-1, with 7 bases matching TRBD1. The junction had 10 bases not matched to a gene; V was cut back by 6 bases and J by 14 bases. Germline CDR1 reads DFQATT; CDR2 reads SNEGSKA (reference sequence). This CDR3 region has 11 residues. Here the CDR3 DNA reads TGCAGTGCCCCGGACAGGAGCAAGGAGTTCTTC. This gives the protein CSAPDRSKEFF.

The chain joins TRBV7-9 to TRBJ2-5; 10 nucleotides agree with TRBD2. The junction had 2 bases not matched to a gene; V was cut back by 2 bases and J by 2 bases. This CDR3 contains 15 residues. Germline lookup yields CDR1 SEHNR and CDR2 FQNEAQ (reference sequence). Here the CDR3 DNA reads TGTGCCAGCAGCTTAACGGGACTAGCGCAAGAGACCCAGTACTTC. Amino acids: CASSLTGLAQETQYF.

The gene calls are TRBV7-9 and TRBJ2-1, with D perhaps matching TRBD2 (6 bases). The germline V gene encodes CDR1 SEHNR and CDR2 FQNEAQ (reference sequence). The CDR3 length is 15 residues. The V gene lost 8 bases and the J gene lost 7 bases, with 21 bases spanning the gap. The CDR3 nucleotides are TGTGCCAGCTCCTTCCCTCCTGGGGGGAGAAATGAGCAGTTCTTC. Translating it yields CASSFPPGGRNEQFF.

This rearrangement joins TRBV15 to TRBJ2-7; D unclear. This CDR3 region has 14 residues. V gave up 1 base and J gave up 4 bases, with 11 bases separating them. CDR1 LNHNV and CDR2 YYDKDF come from the germline V gene (reference sequence). CDR3 residues: CATSRVADRYEQYF. DNA for the CDR3: TGTGCCACCAGCAGAGTGGCAGACCGATACGAGCAGTACTTC.

This clone was seen just once. V usage is TRBV4-1 and J usage is TRBJ2-7; TRBD2 agrees at 11 bases. This CDR3 spans 14 amino acids. V trimming: 3 bases; J trimming: 3 bases; junction bases outside the gene matches: 1. Germline V gene lookup returns CDR1 MGHRA and CDR2 YSYEKL. The DNA for the CDR3 is TGCGCCAGCAGCCAGACTAGCGGGATCTACGAGCAGTACTTC. Its protein is CASSQTSGIYEQYF.

This chain links TRBV19 with TRBJ1-2; D is unresolved. Per germline, CDR1 LNHDA and CDR2 SQIVND (reference sequence). The ends were cut back, 0 bases at V and 1 base at J, with 3 bases in the middle. The CDR3 length is 13 residues. CDR3 sequence: CASSIDLNYGYTF. In DNA form, the CDR3 reads TGTGCCAGTAGTATAGATCTTAACTATGGCTACACCTTC. The full variable domain, rest sourced from reference TRBV19 and TRBJ1-2, is DGGITQSPKYLFRKEGQNVTLSCEQNLNHDAMYWYRQDPGQGLRLIYYSQIVNDFQKGDIAEGYSVSREKKESFPLTVTSAQKNPTAFYLCASSIDLNYGYTFGSGTRLTVV.

This clone came up once. This CDR3 is CASSYSMGMNTEAFF. The CDR3, as DNA: TGTGCCAGCAGTTACTCGATGGGAATGAACACTGAAGCTTTCTTT. This chain joins TRBV6-5 and TRBJ1-1, with D uncertain. The CDR3 spans 15 residues. The germline V gene has CDR1 MNHEY and CDR2 SVGAGI. The ends were cut back, 0 bases at V and 0 bases at J, with 8 bases in the middle.

The table lists this clone with a few counts. This chain connects TRBV27 to TRBJ2-7; 13 positions match TRBD2. Germline trimming cut 5 bases from V and 2 bases from J; bases unmatched to any gene: 3. CDR3 length equals 15 residues. CDR1 is MNHEY, CDR2 SMNVEV, per germline (reference sequence). The CDR3 reads CASSTGLAGTYEQYF. CDR3 bases: TGTGCCAGCAGTACGGGACTAGCGGGAACCTACGAGCAGTACTTC.

The chain has TRBV7-2 and TRBJ2-1; 13 bases align to TRBD2. Trimming cost V 5 bases and J 7 bases; bases outside gene matches: 5. The CDR3 covers 15 residues. CDR1 is SGHTA and CDR2 is FQGNSA in the germline V gene. CDR3 DNA sequence: TGTGCCAGCAGCAAACTAGCGGGGGGGATTAATGAGCAGTTCTTC. Amino acids: CASSKLAGGINEQFF.

This sequence joins TRBV19 and TRBJ2-7; tentative D call: TRBD1 (8 bases). V gave up 6 bases and J gave up 3 bases, with 18 bases separating them. Germline V CDR1 and CDR2: LNHDA, SQIVND (reference sequence). CDR3 length equals 15 residues. CDR3 in DNA: TGTGCCAGTAGAGCCTTCGGGGGGACAGGCTACGAGCAGTACTTC. The encoded protein is CASRAFGGTGYEQYF.

The chain uses TRBV7-8 and TRBJ1-2; a weak D match, TRBD1 (6 bases). Germline CDR1 is SGHVS and CDR2 is FQNEAQ. Trimming stripped 5 bases from V and 4 bases from J, with 23 bases between. This CDR3 is 17 amino acids long. The CDR3 DNA follows: TGTGCCAGCAGCCTGGCATTCGGGGCAGGGGATGTCTATGGCTACACCTTC. Translated, it gives CASSLAFGAGDVYGYTF.

The chain uses TRBV7-9 and TRBJ1-2, with D uncertain. Trimming pared 4 bases from V and 2 bases from J, leaving 14 bases between. The CDR3 length is 15 residues. Germline-derived CDR1 and CDR2 are SEHNR and FQNEAQ (reference sequence). CDR3 coding DNA: TGTGCCAGCAGCTCCACCGACGGCACCAACTATGGCTACACCTTC. Amino acid sequence: CASSSTDGTNYGYTF.

This sequence joins TRBV10-3 and TRBJ2-7; 9 positions agree with TRBD2. CDR3 size: 14 residues. Germline loops: CDR1 ENHRY, CDR2 SYGVKD. Unmatched junction bases numbered 1, after V lost 4 bases and J lost 0 bases. The CDR3 reads CAISGLAASYEQYF. For the CDR3, the DNA is TGTGCCATCAGTGGACTAGCGGCCTCCTACGAGCAGTACTTC.

V gene TRBV14 combines with J gene TRBJ1-1; D is possibly TRBD1 (5 bases). V lost 2 bases, J lost 3 bases, and 7 bases lay in between. This CDR3 spans 13 amino acids. CDR1 and CDR2 (germline): SGHDN, FVKESK. CDR3 residues: CASSQPGHTEAFF. CDR3 coding DNA: TGTGCCAGCAGCCAACCGGGGCACACTGAAGCTTTCTTT.

The rearrangement uses TRBV5-6 and TRBJ1-5, with D unclear. V was shortened by 2 bases and J by 0 bases, with 6 bases between the two germline ends. This CDR3 comprises 14 residues. CDR1 and CDR2 from the germline V gene are SGHDT and YYEEEE. CDR3: CASSLGSSNQPQHF. The CDR3 bases are TGTGCCAGCAGCTTAGGTTCTAGCAATCAGCCCCAGCATTTT.

Regarding this clone: This sequence may be a read error, since a much larger clone differs from it by one base. This CDR3 reads CASSPSYEQYF. Here the CDR3 DNA reads TGTGCCAGCAGTCCCTCCTACGAGCAGTACTTC. The chain couples TRBV7-2 to TRBJ2-7; D unresolved. The CDR3 spans 11 residues. The germline V and J ends were trimmed by 6 bases and 0 bases, with 3 bases remaining between them. The germline V gene encodes CDR1 SGHTA and CDR2 FQGNSA. The whole variable domain, remainder taken from reference TRBV7-2 and TRBJ2-7, is GAGVSQSPSNKVTEKGKDVELRCDPISGHTALYWYRQSLGQGLEFLIYFQGNSAPDKSGLPSDRFSAERTGGSVSTLTIQRTQQEDSAVYLCASSPSYEQYFGPGTRLTVT.

This chain links TRBV6-1 with TRBJ2-1; 13 bases match TRBD2. The ends lost 4 bases at V and 7 bases at J; junction bases unmatched: 10. Germline assignment: CDR1 MNHNS and CDR2 SASEGT. This CDR3 is built from 17 residues. The CDR3 DNA follows: TGTGCCAGCAGTGGATTTAGACTAGCGGGAGGTTATAATGAGCAGTTCTTC. Amino acid sequence: CASSGFRLAGGYNEQFF.

V and J are TRBV30 and TRBJ1-4; D is undetermined. The V gene lost 5 bases and the J gene lost 8 bases, with 12 bases spanning the gap. CDR3 length: 12 residues. The V gene's germline CDR1 is GTSNPN and CDR2 SVGIG (reference sequence). In DNA form, the CDR3 reads TGTGCCTGGGACACCATGGGGGAAAAACTGTTTTTT. Translation gives CAWDTMGEKLFF. Filled out from reference TRBV30 and TRBJ1-4, the complete variable domain reads SQTIHQWPATLVQPVGSPLSLECTVEGTSNPNLYWYRQAAGRGLQLLFYSVGIGQISSEVPQNLSASRPQDRQFILSSKKLLLSDSGFYLCAWDTMGEKLFFGSGTQLSVL.

This CDR3 is CASSLGQNEQFF. As DNA, the CDR3 is TGTGCCAGCAGCTTAGGGCAGAATGAGCAGTTCTTC. The chain carries TRBV11-2 and TRBJ2-1, with D unclear. The germline gives CDR1 SGHAT, CDR2 FQNNGV. With 1 base removed from V and 7 bases from J, the gap between germline ends came to 5 bases. This CDR3 is built from 12 residues.

The V gene is TRBV5-5, the J gene TRBJ2-3; D call uncertain. The CDR3 spans 12 residues. The germline V and J ends were trimmed by 2 bases and 4 bases, with 5 bases remaining between them. The germline V gene has CDR1 SGHKS and CDR2 YYEKEE (reference sequence). The CDR3 sequence is CASSLVADTQYF. CDR3 nucleotide sequence: TGTGCCAGCAGCTTAGTGGCAGATACGCAGTATTTT. Full variable domain (rest looked up from reference TRBV5-5 and TRBJ2-3): DAGVTQSPTHLIKTRGQQVTLRCSPISGHKSVSWYQQVLGQGPQFIFQYYEKEERGRGNFPDRFSARQFPNYSSELNVNALLLGDSALYLCASSLVADTQYFGPGTRLTVL.

This chain links TRBV7-8 with TRBJ2-1; 7 nucleotides line up with TRBD1. Germline V gives CDR1 SGHVS, CDR2 FQNEAQ. Unmatched junction bases numbered 6, after V lost 1 base and J lost 3 bases. There are 16 residues in the CDR3. This CDR3 reads CASSLDLGQYYNEQFF. DNA of the CDR3: TGTGCCAGCAGCTTAGATTTGGGACAGTACTACAATGAGCAGTTCTTC.